The 8 T cell receptor beta chains below all came from one sample that was sequenced in a study of T-cell reconstitution after alpha-beta-depleted transplantation in children. As it was prepared, the TCRbeta library received unique molecular identifiers. TCRdb recomputed calls from the PCR reads with MiXCR, one row per CDR3 protein. Of some 110,000 distinct CDR3 sequences in the sample, under 13% were seen once. Sequencing was performed on PBMCs, taken before TCRalphabeta/CD19-depleted stem cell transplant. The receptors come from a boy aged 2 to 9 with acute lymphoblastic leukemia, due to receive a stem cell transplant.

The chain joins TRBV5-1 to TRBJ1-3; weak D call: TRBD1 (5 bases). Germline V gene sequence: CDR1 SGHRS, CDR2 YFSETQ. The V and J ends lost 4 bases and 0 bases respectively, with 11 bases between them. The CDR3 runs to 15 residues. The CDR3 region is CASSASGSSGNTIYF. The CDR3 nucleotides are TGCGCCAGCAGCGCGTCAGGGAGCTCTGGAAACACCATATATTTT.

This clonotype was detected ten times or more. The J gene is TRBJ1-2, the V gene TRBV27; TRBD1 might be the D (6 bases). Trimming left V 5 bases short and J 6 bases short, with 19 bases between. The CDR3 loop spans 15 amino acids. The germline V gene encodes CDR1 MNHEY and CDR2 SMNVEV (reference sequence). CDR3 sequence reads: CASSPWDGGANGYTF. The CDR3 DNA is TGTGCCAGCAGTCCATGGGACGGGGGGGCGAATGGCTACACCTTC.

This chain links TRBV29-1 with TRBJ2-3; D may be TRBD1 or TRBD2 (5 bases each). The CDR3 loop spans 13 amino acids. Between the trimmed V and J ends, which lost 3 bases and 2 bases, there was a span of 9 bases. Per the germline V gene, CDR1 is SQVTM and CDR2 is ANQGSEA. The CDR3 sequence: CSVDGDHTDTQYF. The CDR3 DNA is TGCAGCGTTGATGGGGACCACACAGATACGCAGTATTTT.

The chain has TRBV5-1 and TRBJ2-7; 7 nucleotides line up with TRBD1. Germline lookup yields CDR1 SGHRS and CDR2 YFSETQ. This CDR3 is built from 14 residues. V was pared by 4 bases and J by 0 bases, with 4 bases of the junction left unmatched. The CDR3 reads CASSEQGSSYEQYF. CDR3 DNA: TGCGCCAGCAGCGAACAGGGGAGCTCCTACGAGCAGTACTTC.

The rearrangement links TRBV15 to TRBJ2-1, with 12 positions matching TRBD2. The CDR3 extends over 19 amino acids. Germline V gene lookup returns CDR1 LNHNV and CDR2 YYDKDF (reference sequence). Germline trimming cut 5 bases from V and 0 bases from J; bases unmatched to any gene: 11. In nucleotides, the CDR3 is TGTGCCACCAGCTCTAGCGGGAGGGCCTTAGTTTTCTCCTACAATGAGCAGTTCTTC. Translated: CATSSSGRALVFSYNEQFF.

The chain has TRBV29-1 and TRBJ1-2; weak D call: TRBD1 (6 bases). This CDR3 has 12 residues. V dropped 7 bases and J dropped 4 bases, with 13 bases sitting between them. Germline V gives CDR1 SQVTM, CDR2 ANQGSEA. The CDR3 DNA is TGCAGCGCTAAGACAGGTGGCTATGGCTACACCTTC. It is translated as CSAKTGGYGYTF.

The V and J genes are TRBV7-8 and TRBJ1-1; D not certain. V shed 1 base and J shed 7 bases, with 16 bases lying between them. The CDR3 has 15 residues. Germline assignment: CDR1 SGHVS and CDR2 FQNEAQ. The CDR3 nucleotides are TGTGCCAGCAGCTTAGGACATTGGACGGACGGTGAAGCTTTCTTT. Protein sequence: CASSLGHWTDGEAFF.

This clonotype came up a few times. The J gene is TRBJ2-1, the V gene TRBV12-3 or TRBV12-4; D is unclear. The CDR3 is 14 residues long. Trimming shortened V by 7 bases and J by 0 bases, and 10 bases separated the two germline ends. CDR3 sequence reads: CASTDRSSYNEQFF. In DNA, the CDR3 is TGTGCCAGCACCGACCGGAGCTCCTACAATGAGCAGTTCTTC.